One sample yielded the 26 T cell receptor beta chains listed below, sequenced in a study of CD8 T cells in Susac syndrome. The RNA input was about 0.5 to 1 ug, and it was reverse transcribed with random hexamers. TCRdb re-derived calls from the immunoSEQ multiplex PCR reads in MiXCR, one entry per CDR3 protein. The table has about 430,000 distinct CDR3 sequences, about 85% seen once. The sample was CD8+ T cells from PBMCs. Receptors were obtained from a human donor with multiple sclerosis.

The rearrangement joins TRBV5-5 to TRBJ2-2; D uncertain. The CDR3 is made up of 10 amino acids. The germline V and J ends were trimmed by 6 bases and 8 bases, with 5 bases remaining between them. Looked up from germline, CDR1 is SGHKS and CDR2 is YYEKEE (reference sequence). CDR3 in DNA: TGTGCCAGCATTCCTGGGGAGCTGTTTTTT. The encoded protein is CASIPGELFF.

CDR3 residues: CASSLPTVGVENTIYF. CDR3 nucleotides: TGTGCCAGCAGTTTACCGACCGTCGGGGTGGAAAACACCATATATTTT. This rearrangement joins TRBV28 to TRBJ1-3, with D uncertain. V was shortened by 2 bases and J by 6 bases, with 17 bases between the two germline ends. This CDR3 is 16 amino acids long. The germline V gene encodes CDR1 MDHEN and CDR2 SYDVKM.

The rearrangement joins TRBV20-1 to TRBJ2-7, with D possibly being TRBD1 (6 bases). The germline V gene has CDR1 DFQATT and CDR2 SNEGSKA (reference sequence). V gave up 1 base and J gave up 2 bases, with 12 bases separating them. This CDR3 contains 14 residues. CDR3 sequence: CSARAQGPAYEQYF. The CDR3 region has the DNA TGCAGTGCTAGAGCACAGGGCCCAGCCTACGAGCAGTACTTC.

This clonotype has a handful of counts. The V gene is TRBV7-6, the J gene TRBJ1-1; D remains ambiguous. CDR1 SGHVS and CDR2 FNYEAQ come from the germline V gene. The CDR3 sequence is 13 residues long. V was clipped by 6 bases and J by 5 bases, with 13 bases between them. The CDR3 loop reads CASSGLGPTEAFF. The DNA for the CDR3 is TGTGCCAGCAGTGGTTTGGGTCCAACTGAAGCTTTCTTT.

J is TRBJ1-1 and V is TRBV4-1; 7 nucleotides line up with TRBD1. The trim removed 1 base at V and 3 bases at J, leaving 5 bases unmatched. Germline lookup yields CDR1 MGHRA and CDR2 YSYEKL. This CDR3 has 15 amino acids. CDR3 DNA: TGCGCCAGCAGCCAAGGGGCAGGGGGACACACTGAAGCTTTCTTT. This sequence encodes CASSQGAGGHTEAFF.

V is TRBV4-1 and J is TRBJ1-4; no firm D call. This CDR3 contains 14 residues. Per the germline V gene, CDR1 is MGHRA and CDR2 is YSYEKL. V lost 1 base and J lost 6, with 9 bases in between. Written as DNA, the CDR3 is TGCGCCAGCAGCCAAGGCCCCCACGATGAAAAACTGTTTTTT. Amino acids: CASSQGPHDEKLFF.

V gene TRBV4-1 combines with J gene TRBJ2-7, with D perhaps assigned TRBD1 or TRBD2 (6 bases each). The germline CDR1 and CDR2 sequences are MGHRA and YSYEKL. The CDR3 has 15 residues. The V gene lost 1 base and the J gene lost 4 bases, with 14 bases spanning the gap. The DNA for the CDR3 is TGCGCCAGCAGCCAAGGGCCCGGGGGCGAATACGAGCAGTACTTC. Its protein is CASSQGPGGEYEQYF.

V and J are TRBV19 and TRBJ2-1, with D unresolved. Trimming stripped 8 bases from V and 0 bases from J, with 11 bases between. CDR3 size: 14 residues. Germline V lookup: CDR1 LNHDA, CDR2 SQIVND (reference sequence). The CDR3 sequence is CASGRQSSYNEQFF. For the CDR3, the DNA is TGTGCCAGTGGACGCCAAAGCTCCTACAATGAGCAGTTCTTC. Filled out from reference TRBV19 and TRBJ2-1, the complete variable domain reads DGGITQSPKYLFRKEGQNVTLSCEQNLNHDAMYWYRQDPGQGLRLIYYSQIVNDFQKGDIAEGYSVSREKKESFPLTVTSAQKNPTAFYLCASGRQSSYNEQFFGPGTRLTVL.

This clonotype was seen a handful of times. One junction end disagrees with the germline gene, perhaps due to a read error. The V and J genes are TRBV5-1 and TRBJ2-7; 9 bases are a match to TRBD1. Germline CDR1 and CDR2: SGHRS and YFSETQ. The CDR3 is made up of 14 amino acids. Here the CDR3 DNA reads TGTGCCAGCAGCCCGGGACAGGGTATCTACGAGCAGTACTTC. Amino acids: CASSPGQGIYEQYF. Full variable domain (outside the CDR3, taken from reference TRBV5-1 and TRBJ2-7): KAGVTQTPRYLIKTRGQQVTLSCSPISGHRSVSWYQQTPGQGLQFLFEYFSETQRNKGNFPGRFSGRQFSNSRSEMNVSTLELGDSALYLCASSPGQGIYEQYFGPGTRLTVT.

CDR3 sequence reads: CASSIPGQGQYEQYF. The CDR3 DNA reads TGTGCCAGCAGCATTCCGGGACAGGGACAATACGAGCAGTACTTC. V gene TRBV5-4 combines with J gene TRBJ2-7; 9 bases agree with TRBD1. The CDR3 totals 15 residues. V shed 4 bases and J 4 bases; nucleotides not matched to a gene: 9. CDR1 is SGHNT, CDR2 YYREEE, per germline (reference sequence).

This chain uses TRBV4-1 with TRBJ2-3, with 11 bases identical to TRBD1. Germline assignment: CDR1 MGHRA and CDR2 YSYEKL. Germline trimming cut 3 bases from V and 6 bases from J; bases unmatched to any gene: 5. There are 15 residues in the CDR3. In DNA, the CDR3 is TGCGCCAGCAGCCAGTGGGACAGGGGGGGCGATACGCAGTATTTT. Translating gives CASSQWDRGGDTQYF.

V usage is TRBV6-6 and J usage is TRBJ2-7; maybe TRBD1 (6 bases). V lost 11 bases and J 2 bases, leaving 10 bases between the germline ends. CDR1 and CDR2 from the germline V gene are MNHNY and SVGAGI (reference sequence). This CDR3 is 11 amino acids long. The CDR3 DNA follows: TGTGCCTGTGAGGGGGCCTACGAGCAGTACTTC. Translated, it gives CACEGAYEQYF.

The chain is built from TRBV27 and TRBJ2-3; tentatively, D is TRBD2 (6 bases). Trimming took off 1 base at V and 10 bases at J, with 18 bases between the two ends. Germline CDR1 is MNHEY and CDR2 is SMNVEV (reference sequence). This CDR3 region has 15 residues. CDR3 bases: TGTGCCAGCAGTTTATTGGGCGGGACTGAGGTTGCGCAGTATTTT. Protein sequence: CASSLLGGTEVAQYF.

The rearrangement links TRBV5-1 to TRBJ2-2; D is ambiguous. The CDR3 has 14 amino acids. Deletions cut 0 bases from V and 1 base from J, with 4 bases between. CDR1 and CDR2 from the germline V gene are SGHRS and YFSETQ. The CDR3 nucleotides read TGCGCCAGCAGCTTGGGAGAGAACACCGGGGAGCTGTTTTTT. Its protein is CASSLGENTGELFF.

The gene calls are TRBV6-5 and TRBJ2-1; the D gene is possibly TRBD1 (6 bases). The CDR3 totals 14 residues. V was pared by 5 bases and J by 3 bases, with 11 bases between. The germline CDR1 and CDR2 sequences are MNHEY and SVGAGI. CDR3 coding DNA: TGTGCCAGCAGTCCAGGGGTTTACTACAATGAGCAGTTCTTC. It encodes CASSPGVYYNEQFF.

The chain carries TRBV19 and TRBJ1-2; D uncertain. This CDR3 contains 12 residues. Germline CDR1 is LNHDA and CDR2 is SQIVND (reference sequence). V was cut by 3 bases and J by 6 bases, with 8 bases left in between. CDR3 sequence (DNA): TGTGCCAGTAGTATGATGGGAAATGGCTACACCTTC. Protein sequence: CASSMMGNGYTF.

This sequence joins TRBV6-1 and TRBJ1-2; 8 bases align to TRBD1. Germline CDR1 MNHNS, CDR2 SASEGT. Trimming cost V 7 bases and J 0 bases; bases outside gene matches: 7. CDR3 length: 15 amino acids. The CDR3 sequence is CASTSTGVANYGYTF. The CDR3, as DNA: TGTGCCAGCACCTCGACAGGGGTAGCTAACTATGGCTACACCTTC.

This clonotype was recorded only once. V is TRBV3-1 and J is TRBJ2-7, with D uncertain. The length of the CDR3 is 15 residues. Trimming cost V 1 base and J 0 bases, with 10 bases left between them. Per the germline V gene, CDR1 is LGHDT and CDR2 is YNNKEL (reference sequence). DNA of the CDR3: TGTGCCAGCAGCCAAGGACAAGCCTTCTCCTACGAGCAGTACTTC. Its protein product is CASSQGQAFSYEQYF.

This chain joins TRBV27 and TRBJ1-1, with D unclear. The CDR3 loop spans 14 amino acids. Germline CDR1 MNHEY, CDR2 SMNVEV (reference sequence). Trimming shortened V by 3 bases and J by 1 base, and 9 bases separated the two germline ends. The CDR3 bases are TGTGCCAGCAGTTTCGGGTCTGGGAACACTGAAGCTTTCTTT. It translates to CASSFGSGNTEAFF.

J is TRBJ2-7 and V is TRBV3-1, with a possible D match to TRBD1 (6 bases). This CDR3 is built from 14 residues. Looked up from germline, CDR1 is LGHDT and CDR2 is YNNKEL (reference sequence). Trimming pared 0 bases from V and 12 bases from J, leaving 18 bases between. CDR3 protein: CASSQDGGQTRGYF. CDR3 sequence (DNA): TGTGCCAGCAGCCAAGATGGGGGACAAACGAGGGGGTACTTC.

This rearrangement joins TRBV6-6 to TRBJ1-2, with D possibly TRBD1 on 6 matching bases. The CDR3 spans 16 residues. Trimming pared 5 bases from V and 8 bases from J, leaving 24 bases between. Germline CDR1 is MNHNY and CDR2 is SVGAGI (reference sequence). The CDR3 sequence: CASSAGWGERGGGYTF. The CDR3 DNA is TGTGCCAGCAGTGCCGGTTGGGGGGAGCGAGGGGGAGGCTACACCTTC.

This clonotype has a single count. Here the CDR3 DNA reads TGTGCCAGCAGACCAGACTCTGGGGCCAACGTCCTGACTTTC. As protein: CASRPDSGANVLTF. V usage is TRBV28 and J usage is TRBJ2-6; the D is unclear. The V end was cut by 6 bases, the J end by 0 bases, with 6 bases between. The germline V gene has CDR1 MDHEN and CDR2 SYDVKM. CDR3 length equals 14 residues.

J is TRBJ2-2 and V is TRBV6-4; D may be TRBD1 or TRBD2 (5 bases each). V gave up 4 bases and J gave up 4 bases, with 10 bases separating them. Germline V lookup: CDR1 MRHNA, CDR2 SNTAGT. CDR3 length equals 14 residues. In DNA form, the CDR3 reads TGTGCCAGCAGTGGAGGGGTTGGCACCGGGGAGCTGTTTTTT. Protein: CASSGGVGTGELFF.

The chain joins TRBV30 to TRBJ1-1; D remains ambiguous. There are 12 residues in the CDR3. V lost 5 bases and J lost 5, with 12 bases in between. Germline V gives CDR1 GTSNPN, CDR2 SVGIG (reference sequence). CDR3 DNA sequence: TGTGCCTGGGAGGGCAGTTGGACTGAAGCTTTCTTT. Translated, it gives CAWEGSWTEAFF.

The J gene is TRBJ2-3, the V gene TRBV12-3 or TRBV12-4; possible D gene TRBD2, 6 bases. This CDR3 contains 16 residues. Trimming took 1 base from V and 0 from J, leaving 11 bases between them. The CDR3 sequence: CASSLDAGTSTDTQYF. The CDR3 DNA is TGTGCCAGCAGTTTAGACGCCGGGACTAGCACAGATACGCAGTATTTT.

The chain has TRBV18 and TRBJ2-2; no reliable D call. Germline CDR1 reads KGHSH; CDR2 reads LQKENI. V lost 2 bases to trimming and J lost 4 bases, with 8 bases between them. The CDR3 extends over 14 amino acids. CDR3: CASSPGDFTGELFF. CDR3 DNA sequence: TGTGCCAGCTCACCAGGGGATTTCACCGGGGAGCTGTTTTTT.